This TCR beta chain was sequenced during a study of cytomegalovirus exposure and HLA in healthy donors. Germline CDR1 and CDR2: LNHDA and SQIVND (reference sequence). This CDR3 region has 16 residues. Trimming removed 4 bases from V and 2 bases from J, with 14 bases in between. The PCR was carried out with 60 Vbeta primers and 13 Jbeta primers. Assay: immunoSEQ multiplex PCR; the TCRdb copy retains only in-frame clones and omits some. The sample includes 130,000 or so clones, roughly 70% of them seen just once. The sequencing sample was made of PBMCs. This rearrangement joins TRBV19 to TRBJ1-4, with a tentative D call TRBD1 (5 bases). This clonotype originated in a man aged 45 to 65 in good health and CMV-seropositive. The CDR3 coding sequence is TGTGCCAGTAGTAAGGGGCAGGGCAGTACTAATGAAAAACTGTTTTTT. This encodes CASSKGQGSTNEKLFF.